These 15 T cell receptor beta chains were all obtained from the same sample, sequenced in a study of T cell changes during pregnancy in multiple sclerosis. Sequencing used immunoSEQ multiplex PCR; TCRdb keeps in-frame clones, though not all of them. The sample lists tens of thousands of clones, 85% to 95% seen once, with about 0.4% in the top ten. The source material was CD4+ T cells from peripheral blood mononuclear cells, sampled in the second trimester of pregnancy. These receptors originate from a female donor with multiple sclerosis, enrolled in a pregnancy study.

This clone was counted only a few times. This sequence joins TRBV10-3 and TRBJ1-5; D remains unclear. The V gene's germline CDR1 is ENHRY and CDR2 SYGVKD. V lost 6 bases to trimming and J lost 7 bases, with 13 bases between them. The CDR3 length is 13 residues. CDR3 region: CAIRGSTEQPQHF. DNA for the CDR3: TGTGCCATCAGGGGGAGTACAGAACAGCCCCAGCATTTT.

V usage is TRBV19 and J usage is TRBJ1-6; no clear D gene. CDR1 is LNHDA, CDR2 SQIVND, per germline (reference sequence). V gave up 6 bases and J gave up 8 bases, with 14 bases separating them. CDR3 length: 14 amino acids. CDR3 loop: CASSDPVRYSPLHF. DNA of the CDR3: TGTGCCAGTAGCGACCCGGTGCGGTATTCACCCCTCCACTTT.

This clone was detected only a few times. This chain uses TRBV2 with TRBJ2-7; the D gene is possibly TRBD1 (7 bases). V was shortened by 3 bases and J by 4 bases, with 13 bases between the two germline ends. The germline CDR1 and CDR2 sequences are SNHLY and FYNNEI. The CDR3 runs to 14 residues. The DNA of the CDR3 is TGTGCCAGCAGTGAGGGACTGACAGGGTACGAGCAGTACTTC. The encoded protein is CASSEGLTGYEQYF.

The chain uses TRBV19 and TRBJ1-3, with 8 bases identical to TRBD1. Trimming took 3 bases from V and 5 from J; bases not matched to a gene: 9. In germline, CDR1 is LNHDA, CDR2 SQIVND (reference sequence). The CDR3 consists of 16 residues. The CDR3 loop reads CASSISPDRERNTIYF. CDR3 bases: TGTGCCAGTAGTATCTCTCCGGACAGGGAGCGAAACACCATATATTTT. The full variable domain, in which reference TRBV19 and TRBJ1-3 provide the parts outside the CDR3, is DGGITQSPKYLFRKEGQNVTLSCEQNLNHDAMYWYRQDPGQGLRLIYYSQIVNDFQKGDIAEGYSVSREKKESFPLTVTSAQKNPTAFYLCASSISPDRERNTIYFGEGSWLTVV.

The CDR3 is CASSEGRQANTEAFF. The CDR3 DNA reads as TGTGCCAGTAGTGAGGGCCGGCAGGCGAACACTGAAGCTTTCTTT. The chain combines TRBV19 with TRBJ1-1, with D uncertain. CDR1 LNHDA and CDR2 SQIVND come from the germline V gene (reference sequence). The V end lost 5 bases, the J end lost 1 base, and 14 bases lay between the germline ends. The CDR3 extends over 15 amino acids.

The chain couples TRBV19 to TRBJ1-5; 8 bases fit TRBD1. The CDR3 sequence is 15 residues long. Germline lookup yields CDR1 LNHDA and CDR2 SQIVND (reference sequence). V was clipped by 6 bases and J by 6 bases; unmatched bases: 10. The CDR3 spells CASRMQGALSQPQHF. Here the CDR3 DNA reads TGTGCCAGTAGGATGCAGGGGGCCCTCAGTCAGCCCCAGCATTTT.

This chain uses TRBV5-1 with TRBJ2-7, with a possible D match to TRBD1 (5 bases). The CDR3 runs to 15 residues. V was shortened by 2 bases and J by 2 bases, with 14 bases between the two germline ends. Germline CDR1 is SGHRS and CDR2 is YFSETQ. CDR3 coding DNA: TGCGCCAGCAGCTTTAGTTCAGGGAAACCCTACGAGCAGTACTTC. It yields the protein CASSFSSGKPYEQYF.

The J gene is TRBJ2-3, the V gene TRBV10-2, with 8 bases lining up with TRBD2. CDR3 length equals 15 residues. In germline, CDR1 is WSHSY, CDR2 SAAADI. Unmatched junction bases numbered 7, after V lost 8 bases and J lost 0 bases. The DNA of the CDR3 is TGCGCCAGCCGGGCTAGCGGGTGGAGCACAGATACGCAGTATTTT. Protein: CASRASGWSTDTQYF.

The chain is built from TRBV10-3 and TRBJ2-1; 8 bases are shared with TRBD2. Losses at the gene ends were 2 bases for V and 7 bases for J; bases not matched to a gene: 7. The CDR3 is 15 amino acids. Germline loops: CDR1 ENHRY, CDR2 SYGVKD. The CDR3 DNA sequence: TGTGCCATCAGTGAGGGTACGGGAGGGCCAAATGAGCAGTTCTTC. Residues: CAISEGTGGPNEQFF.

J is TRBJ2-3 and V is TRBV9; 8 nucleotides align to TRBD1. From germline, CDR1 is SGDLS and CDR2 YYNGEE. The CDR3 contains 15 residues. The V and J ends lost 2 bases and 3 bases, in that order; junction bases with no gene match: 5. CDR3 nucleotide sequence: TGTGCCAGCAGCGTGACAGGGGAGTTAACAGATACGCAGTATTTT. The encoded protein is CASSVTGELTDTQYF.

The CDR3 DNA sequence: TGTGCCGGCGCGCGACAGGGGTTCTATGGCTACACCTTC. Its protein is CAGARQGFYGYTF. This chain links TRBV30 with TRBJ1-2; 8 nucleotides match TRBD1. With V trimmed by 8 bases and J by 4 bases, 9 bases remained unmatched. The germline V gene has CDR1 GTSNPN and CDR2 SVGIG (reference sequence). The CDR3 runs to 13 residues.

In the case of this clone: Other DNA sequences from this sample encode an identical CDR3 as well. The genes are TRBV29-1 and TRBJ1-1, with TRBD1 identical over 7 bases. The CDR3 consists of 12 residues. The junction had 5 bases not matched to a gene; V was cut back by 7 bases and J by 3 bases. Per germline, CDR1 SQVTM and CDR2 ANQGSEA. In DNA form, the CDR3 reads TGCAGCGCCCGACAGGGTGACACTGAAGCTTTCTTT. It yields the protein CSARQGDTEAFF.

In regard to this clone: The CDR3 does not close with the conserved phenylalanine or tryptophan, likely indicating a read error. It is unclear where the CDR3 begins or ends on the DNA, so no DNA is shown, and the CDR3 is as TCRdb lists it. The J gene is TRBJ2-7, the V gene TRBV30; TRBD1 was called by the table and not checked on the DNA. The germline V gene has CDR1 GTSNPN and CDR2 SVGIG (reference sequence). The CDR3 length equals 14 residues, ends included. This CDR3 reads CARPPGQGLPRCYR.

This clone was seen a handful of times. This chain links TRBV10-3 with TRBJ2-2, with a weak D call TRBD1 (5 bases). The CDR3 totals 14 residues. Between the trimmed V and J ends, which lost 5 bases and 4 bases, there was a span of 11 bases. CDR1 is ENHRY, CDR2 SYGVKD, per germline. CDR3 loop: CAISLQERTGELFF. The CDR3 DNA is TGTGCCATCAGTTTACAGGAACGCACCGGGGAGCTGTTTTTT.

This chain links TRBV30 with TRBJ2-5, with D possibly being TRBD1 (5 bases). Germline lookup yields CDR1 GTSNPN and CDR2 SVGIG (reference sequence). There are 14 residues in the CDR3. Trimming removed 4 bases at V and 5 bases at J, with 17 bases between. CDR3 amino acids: CAWKSFRAEETQYF. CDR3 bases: TGTGCCTGGAAGTCCTTCAGGGCAGAGGAGACCCAGTACTTC. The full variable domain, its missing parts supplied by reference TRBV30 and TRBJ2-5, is SQTIHQWPATLVQPVGSPLSLECTVEGTSNPNLYWYRQAAGRGLQLLFYSVGIGQISSEVPQNLSASRPQDRQFILSSKKLLLSDSGFYLCAWKSFRAEETQYFGPGTRLLVL.